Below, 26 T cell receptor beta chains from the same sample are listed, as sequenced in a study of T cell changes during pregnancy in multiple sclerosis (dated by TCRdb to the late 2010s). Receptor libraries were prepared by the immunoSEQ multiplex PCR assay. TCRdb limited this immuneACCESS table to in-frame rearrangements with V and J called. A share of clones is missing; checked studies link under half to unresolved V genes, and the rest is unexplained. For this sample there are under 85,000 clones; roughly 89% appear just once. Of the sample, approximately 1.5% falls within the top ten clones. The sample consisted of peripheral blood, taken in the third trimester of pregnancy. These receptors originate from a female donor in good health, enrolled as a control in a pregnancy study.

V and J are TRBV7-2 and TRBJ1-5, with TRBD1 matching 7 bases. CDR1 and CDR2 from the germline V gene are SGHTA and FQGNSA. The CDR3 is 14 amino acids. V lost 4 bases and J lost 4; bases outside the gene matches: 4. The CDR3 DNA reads TGTGCCAGCAGCTACACAGGGGTTAATCAGCCCCAGCATTTT. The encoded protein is CASSYTGVNQPQHF.

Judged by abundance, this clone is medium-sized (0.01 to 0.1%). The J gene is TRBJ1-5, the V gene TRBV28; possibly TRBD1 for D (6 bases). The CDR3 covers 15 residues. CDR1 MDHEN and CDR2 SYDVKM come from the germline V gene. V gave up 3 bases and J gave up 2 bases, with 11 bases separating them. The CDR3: CASSFPRGGNQPQHF. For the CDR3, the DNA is TGTGCCAGCAGTTTTCCCAGGGGAGGCAATCAGCCCCAGCATTTT. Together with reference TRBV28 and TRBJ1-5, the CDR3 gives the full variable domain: DVKVTQSSRYLVKRTGEKVFLECVQDMDHENMFWYRQDPGLGLRLIYFSYDVKMKEKGDIPEGYSVSREKKERFSLILESASTNQTSMYLCASSFPRGGNQPQHFGDGTRLSIL.

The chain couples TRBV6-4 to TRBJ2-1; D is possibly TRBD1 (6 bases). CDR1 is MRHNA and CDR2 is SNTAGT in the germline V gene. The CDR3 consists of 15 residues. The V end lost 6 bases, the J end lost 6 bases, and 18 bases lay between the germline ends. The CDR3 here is CASRKQGWGINEQFF. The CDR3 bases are TGTGCCAGCAGAAAACAGGGTTGGGGGATCAATGAGCAGTTCTTC.

The CDR3 bases are TGTGCCAGCAGCCGCACCCAAGACAGGGAAGATTACAATGAGCAGTTCTTC. This encodes CASSRTQDREDYNEQFF. The V call is TRBV7-9, the J call TRBJ2-1; TRBD1 aligns across 7 bases. The V and J ends lost 5 bases and 4 bases, in that order; junction bases with no gene match: 14. The CDR3 length is 17 residues. Germline CDR1 and CDR2: SEHNR and FQNEAQ (reference sequence). Using reference TRBV7-9 and TRBJ2-1 for the parts outside the CDR3, the full variable domain is DTGVSQNPRHKITKRGQNVTFRCDPISEHNRLYWYRQTLGQGPEFLTYFQNEAQLEKSRLLSDRFSAERPKGSFSTLEIQRTEQGDSAMYLCASSRTQDREDYNEQFFGPGTRLTVL.

The chain's CDR3 is CASSSETGGNTEAFF. Written as DNA, the CDR3 is TGTGCCAGCAGCTCAGAGACAGGGGGGAACACTGAAGCTTTCTTT. The chain links TRBV7-9 to TRBJ1-1; 9 bases are a match to TRBD1. The germline CDR1 and CDR2 sequences are SEHNR and FQNEAQ (reference sequence). The CDR3 has 15 residues. V was pared by 4 bases and J by 1 base, with 4 bases of the junction left unmatched.

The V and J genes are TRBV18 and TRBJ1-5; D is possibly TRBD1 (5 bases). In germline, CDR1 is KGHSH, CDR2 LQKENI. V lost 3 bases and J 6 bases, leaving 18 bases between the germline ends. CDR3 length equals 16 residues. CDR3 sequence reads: CASSPVWGPGGQPQHF. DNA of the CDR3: TGTGCCAGCTCACCCGTTTGGGGCCCGGGGGGTCAGCCCCAGCATTTT.

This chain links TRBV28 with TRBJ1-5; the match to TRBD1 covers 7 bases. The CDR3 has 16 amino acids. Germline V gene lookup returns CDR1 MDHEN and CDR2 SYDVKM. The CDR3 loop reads CVVGGDRRRGNQPQHF. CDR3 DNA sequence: TGTGTCGTCGGAGGGGACAGAAGACGGGGTAATCAGCCCCAGCATTTT.

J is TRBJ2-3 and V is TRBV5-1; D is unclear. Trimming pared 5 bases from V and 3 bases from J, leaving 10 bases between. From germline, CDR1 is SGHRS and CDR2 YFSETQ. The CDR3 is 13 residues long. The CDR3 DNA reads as TGCGCCAGCAGACAGTTTGCGACAGATACGCAGTATTTT. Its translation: CASRQFATDTQYF.

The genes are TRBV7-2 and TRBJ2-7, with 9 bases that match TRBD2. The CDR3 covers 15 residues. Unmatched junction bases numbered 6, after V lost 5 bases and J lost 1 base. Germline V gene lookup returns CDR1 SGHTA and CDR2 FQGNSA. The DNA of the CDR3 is TGTGCCAGCAGCCTGAGCGGACTAGCGTCCTACGAGCAGTACTTC. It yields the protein CASSLSGLASYEQYF.

CDR3 sequence: CASSLSGDGYTF. The CDR3 DNA reads TGTGCCAGCAGCTTGTCGGGGGATGGCTACACCTTC. V gene TRBV5-6 combines with J gene TRBJ1-2; perhaps TRBD1 as D (5 bases). Trimming removed 1 base at V and 6 bases at J, with 7 bases between. The CDR3 length is 12 residues. CDR1 and CDR2 (germline): SGHDT, YYEEEE.

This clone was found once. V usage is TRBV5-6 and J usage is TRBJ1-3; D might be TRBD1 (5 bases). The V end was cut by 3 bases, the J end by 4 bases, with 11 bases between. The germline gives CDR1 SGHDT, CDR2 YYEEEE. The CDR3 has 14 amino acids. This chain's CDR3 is CASSSDNRGNTIYF. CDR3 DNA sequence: TGTGCCAGCAGCTCGGACAACAGGGGAAACACCATATATTTT. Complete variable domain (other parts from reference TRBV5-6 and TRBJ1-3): DAGVTQSPTHLIKTRGQQVTLRCSPKSGHDTVSWYQQALGQGPQFIFQYYEEEERQRGNFPDRFSGHQFPNYSSELNVNALLLGDSALYLCASSSDNRGNTIYFGEGSWLTVV.

The CDR3 coding sequence is TGTGCCAGCAGCTCAGCCAGATTTATGAACACTGAAGCTTTCTTT. This gives the protein CASSSARFMNTEAFF. The chain has TRBV7-9 and TRBJ1-1; no reliable D call. CDR3 length: 15 residues. Germline CDR1 reads SEHNR; CDR2 reads FQNEAQ (reference sequence). V lost 4 bases, J lost 0 bases, and 12 bases lay in between.

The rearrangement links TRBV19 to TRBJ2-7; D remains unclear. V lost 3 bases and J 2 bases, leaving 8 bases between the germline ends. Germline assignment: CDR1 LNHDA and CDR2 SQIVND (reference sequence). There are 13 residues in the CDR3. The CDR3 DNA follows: TGTGCCAGTAGTATCGGTTTCGCCTACGAGCAGTACTTC. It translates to CASSIGFAYEQYF.

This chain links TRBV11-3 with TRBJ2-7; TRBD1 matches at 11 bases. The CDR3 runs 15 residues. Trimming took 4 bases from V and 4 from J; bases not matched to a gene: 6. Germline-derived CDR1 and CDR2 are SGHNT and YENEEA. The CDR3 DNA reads TGTGCCAGCAGCTCCCCGGACAGGGGGCTGTACGAGCAGTACTTC. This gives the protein CASSSPDRGLYEQYF.

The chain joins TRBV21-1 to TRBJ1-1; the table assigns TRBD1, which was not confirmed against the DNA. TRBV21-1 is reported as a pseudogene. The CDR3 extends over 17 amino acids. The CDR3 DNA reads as TGTGCCAGCTCGGCTGAGGGAGGGGACAGGGAAGGCACTGAAGCTTTCTTT. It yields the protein CASSAEGGDREGTEAFF.

CDR3 sequence: CAISELQGQAQAFF. CDR3 in DNA: TGTGCCATCAGTGAGTTACAGGGACAGGCTCAAGCTTTCTTT. The rearrangement uses TRBV10-3 and TRBJ1-1; 8 bases are a match to TRBD1. This CDR3 comprises 14 residues. V trimming: 1 base; J trimming: 9 bases; junction bases outside the gene matches: 7. Germline V gene data show CDR1 as ENHRY and CDR2 as SYGVKD.

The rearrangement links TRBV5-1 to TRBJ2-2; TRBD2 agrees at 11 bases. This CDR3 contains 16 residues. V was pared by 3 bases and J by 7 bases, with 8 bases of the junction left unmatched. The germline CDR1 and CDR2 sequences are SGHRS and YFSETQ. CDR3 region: CASSSTSGGSGGELFF. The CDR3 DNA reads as TGCGCCAGCAGCTCCACTAGCGGGGGATCTGGCGGGGAGCTGTTTTTT.

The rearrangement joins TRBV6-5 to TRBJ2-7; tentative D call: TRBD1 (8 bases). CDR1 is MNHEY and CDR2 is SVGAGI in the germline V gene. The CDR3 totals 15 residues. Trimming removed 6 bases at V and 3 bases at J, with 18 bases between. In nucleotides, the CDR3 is TGTGCCAGCAGGGGAGGTACAGGGGGGGGCTACGAGCAGTACTTC. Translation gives CASRGGTGGGYEQYF.

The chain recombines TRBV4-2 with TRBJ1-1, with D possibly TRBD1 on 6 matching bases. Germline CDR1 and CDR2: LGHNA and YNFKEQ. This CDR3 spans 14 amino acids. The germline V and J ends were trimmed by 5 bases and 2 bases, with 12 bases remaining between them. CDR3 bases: TGTGCCAGCAGCGTCCGGGACATAAACACTGAAGCTTTCTTT. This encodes CASSVRDINTEAFF.

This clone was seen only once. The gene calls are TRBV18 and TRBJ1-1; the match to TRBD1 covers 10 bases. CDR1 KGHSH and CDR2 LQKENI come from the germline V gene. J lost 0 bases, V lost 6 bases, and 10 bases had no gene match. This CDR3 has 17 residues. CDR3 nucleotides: TGTGCCAGCTCTCCATCCGGGACAGGGGTCATGAACACTGAAGCTTTCTTT. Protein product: CASSPSGTGVMNTEAFF. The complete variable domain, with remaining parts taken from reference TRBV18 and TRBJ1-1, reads NAGVMQNPRHLVRRRGQEARLRCSPMKGHSHVYWYRQLPEEGLKFMVYLQKENIIDESGMPKERFSAEFPKEGPSILRIQQVVRGDSAAYFCASSPSGTGVMNTEAFFGQGTRLTVV.

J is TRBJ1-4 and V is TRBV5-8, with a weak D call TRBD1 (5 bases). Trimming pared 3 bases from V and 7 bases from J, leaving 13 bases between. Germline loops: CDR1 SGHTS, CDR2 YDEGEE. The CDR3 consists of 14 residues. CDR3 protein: CASSSYGTGEKLFF. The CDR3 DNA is TGTGCCAGCAGCTCGTACGGGACTGGTGAAAAACTGTTTTTT.

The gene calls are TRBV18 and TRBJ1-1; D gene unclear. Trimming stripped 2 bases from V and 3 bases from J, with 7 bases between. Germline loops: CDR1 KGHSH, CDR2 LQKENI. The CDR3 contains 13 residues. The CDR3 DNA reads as TGTGCCAGCTCACCAACGGGTGACACTGAAGCTTTCTTT. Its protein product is CASSPTGDTEAFF.

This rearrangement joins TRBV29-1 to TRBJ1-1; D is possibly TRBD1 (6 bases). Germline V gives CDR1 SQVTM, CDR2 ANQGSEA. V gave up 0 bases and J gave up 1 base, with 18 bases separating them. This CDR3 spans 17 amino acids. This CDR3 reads CSVEDGRNRVENTEAFF. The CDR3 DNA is TGCAGCGTTGAAGATGGTAGGAACAGGGTCGAGAACACTGAAGCTTTCTTT.

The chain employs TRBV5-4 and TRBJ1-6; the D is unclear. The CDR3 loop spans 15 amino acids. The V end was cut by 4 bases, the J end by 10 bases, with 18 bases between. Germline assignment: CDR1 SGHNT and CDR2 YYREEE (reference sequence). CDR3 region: CASSPNEGGLSPLHF. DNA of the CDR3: TGTGCCAGCAGCCCGAACGAGGGAGGACTATCACCCCTCCACTTT.

This CDR3 is CASSLAGEVGTEAFF. The CDR3 DNA sequence: TGCGCCAGCAGCTTGGCCGGGGAAGTTGGCACTGAAGCTTTCTTT. The V call is TRBV5-1, the J call TRBJ1-1; D gene unclear. This CDR3 has 15 residues. V was pared by 0 bases and J by 4 bases, with 13 bases between. Germline-derived CDR1 and CDR2 are SGHRS and YFSETQ.

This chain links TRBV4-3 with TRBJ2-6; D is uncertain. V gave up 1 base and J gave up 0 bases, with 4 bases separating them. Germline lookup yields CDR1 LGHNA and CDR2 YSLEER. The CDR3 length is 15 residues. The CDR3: CASSQALSGANVLTF. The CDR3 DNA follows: TGCGCCAGCAGCCAAGCACTCTCTGGGGCCAACGTCCTGACTTTC.